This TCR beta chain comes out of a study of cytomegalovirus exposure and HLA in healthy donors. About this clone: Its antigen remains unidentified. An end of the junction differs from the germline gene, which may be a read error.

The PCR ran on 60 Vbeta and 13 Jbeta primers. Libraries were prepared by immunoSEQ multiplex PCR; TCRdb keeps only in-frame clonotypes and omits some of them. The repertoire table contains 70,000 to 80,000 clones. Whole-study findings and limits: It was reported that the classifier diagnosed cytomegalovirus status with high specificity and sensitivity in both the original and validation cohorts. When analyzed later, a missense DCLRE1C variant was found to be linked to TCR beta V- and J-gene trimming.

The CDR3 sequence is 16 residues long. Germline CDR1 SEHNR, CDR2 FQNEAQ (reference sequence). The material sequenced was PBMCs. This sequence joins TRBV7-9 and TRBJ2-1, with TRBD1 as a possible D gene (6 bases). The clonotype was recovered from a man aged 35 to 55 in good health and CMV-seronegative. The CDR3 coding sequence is TGTGCCAGCAGCTTAGAACGGACAGCCTCCGACAATGAGCAGTTCTTC. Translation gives CASSLERTASDNEQFF.